Reported below is one TCR beta chain. The table came from immunoSEQ multiplex PCR; TCRdb's copy has only in-frame clones and leaves some out. The data contain 58,000 or so clones, around 91% of them singletons. Germline loops: CDR1 KGHSH, CDR2 LQKENI. Trimming removed 5 bases from V and 7 bases from J, with 17 bases in between. The CDR3 has 15 residues. The data were obtained in a study of OX40 agonist ivuxolimab in advanced cancers. Study-wide context: Prior anti-PD-1, anti-PD-L1 or anti-CTLA-4 therapy did not bar entry, and around 39% had some.

The sequence was collected from an adult with an advanced solid tumor such as melanoma, head and neck, liver or kidney cancer. Here the sequenced sample was CD4+ or CD8+ T cells sorted from blood, taken in a trial of the OX40 agonist ivuxolimab. The V gene is TRBV18, the J gene TRBJ2-2, with D possibly being TRBD1 or TRBD2 (7 bases each). CDR3 sequence (DNA): TGTGCCAGCTCAGTTACGCGGGGGACAGTCGGGGAGCTGTTTTTT. Translation gives CASSVTRGTVGELFF.